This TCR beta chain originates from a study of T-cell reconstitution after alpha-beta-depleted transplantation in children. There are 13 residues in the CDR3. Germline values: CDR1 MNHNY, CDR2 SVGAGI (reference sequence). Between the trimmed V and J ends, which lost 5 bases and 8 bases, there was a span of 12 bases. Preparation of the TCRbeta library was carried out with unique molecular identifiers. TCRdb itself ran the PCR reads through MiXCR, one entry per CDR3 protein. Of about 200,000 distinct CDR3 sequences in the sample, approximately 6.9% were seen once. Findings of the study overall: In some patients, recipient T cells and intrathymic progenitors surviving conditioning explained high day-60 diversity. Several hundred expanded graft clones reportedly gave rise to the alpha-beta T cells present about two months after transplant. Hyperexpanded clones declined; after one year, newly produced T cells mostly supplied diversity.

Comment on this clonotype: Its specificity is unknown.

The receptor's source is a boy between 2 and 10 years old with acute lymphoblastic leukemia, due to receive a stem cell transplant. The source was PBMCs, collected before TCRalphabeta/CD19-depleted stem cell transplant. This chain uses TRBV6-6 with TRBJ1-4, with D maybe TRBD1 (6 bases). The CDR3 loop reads CASSLTQGEKLFF. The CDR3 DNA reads TGTGCCAGCAGTCTAACTCAGGGGGAAAAACTGTTTTTT.